This T cell receptor (beta chain) was captured in a study of OX40 agonist ivuxolimab in advanced cancers. With V trimmed by 7 bases and J by 4 bases, 7 bases remained unmatched. CDR1 is SQVTM, CDR2 ANQGSEA, per germline. This CDR3 spans 13 amino acids. The method was immunoSEQ multiplex PCR; TCRdb's version includes in-frame clones alone and lacks a portion of them. This sample has 55,000 to 80,000 clones, with more than 85% found just once. The rearrangement joins TRBV29-1 to TRBJ2-3; 8 nucleotides align to TRBD2. The sequence was collected from an adult with an advanced solid tumor such as melanoma, head and neck, liver or kidney cancer. The sequences come from CD4+ or CD8+ T cells sorted from blood, collected in a trial of the OX40 agonist ivuxolimab. CDR3 region: CSAGPGGADTQYF. DNA for the CDR3: TGCAGCGCCGGGCCGGGAGGGGCAGATACGCAGTATTTT.